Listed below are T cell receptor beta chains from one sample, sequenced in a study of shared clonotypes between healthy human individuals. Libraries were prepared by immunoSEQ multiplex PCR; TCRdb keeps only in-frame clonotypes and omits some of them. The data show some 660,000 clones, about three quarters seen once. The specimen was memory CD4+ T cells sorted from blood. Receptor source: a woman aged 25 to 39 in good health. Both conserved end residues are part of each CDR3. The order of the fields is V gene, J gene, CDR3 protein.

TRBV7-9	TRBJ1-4	CASSGGQGLREKLFF
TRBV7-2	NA	CASSFWLGAEQYF
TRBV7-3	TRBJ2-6	CASSTRPDSSSVLTF
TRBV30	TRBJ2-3	CAWSPRTSGNRTDTQYF
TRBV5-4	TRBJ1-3	CASSLTASSGNTIYF
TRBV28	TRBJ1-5	CASSRATGFQPQHF
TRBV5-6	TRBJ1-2	CASSFSTGSNYGYTF
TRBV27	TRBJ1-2	CASRAGGAGPRYTF
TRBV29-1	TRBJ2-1	CSVEGGGTRQFF
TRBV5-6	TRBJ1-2	CASSLTWDYGYTF
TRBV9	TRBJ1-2	CASSPRQPLNYGYTF
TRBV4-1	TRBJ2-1	CASKSPGQNYNEQFF
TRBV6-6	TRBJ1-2	CASSYWDIRGYTF
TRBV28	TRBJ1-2	CASGQYGYTF
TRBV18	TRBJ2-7	CASSPKRGGGIRYEQYF
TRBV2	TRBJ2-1	CASRVELAGYNEQFF
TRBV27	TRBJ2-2	CASTGLAGGSGELFF
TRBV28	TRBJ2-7	CASRDGTSGFHEQYF
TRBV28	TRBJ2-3	CASSLNRSPDTQYF
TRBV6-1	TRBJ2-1	CASSTRVGDSQFF
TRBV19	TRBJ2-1	CASSKRGGGSSYNEQFF
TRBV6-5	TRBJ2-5	CASSTLQFPQETQYF
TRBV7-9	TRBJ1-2	CASSFGQLYGYTF
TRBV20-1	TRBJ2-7	CSAPIYEQYF
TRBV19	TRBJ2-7	CASSSRDAYEQYF
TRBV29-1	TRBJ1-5	CSVRDSLAQPQHF
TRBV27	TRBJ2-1	CASSFQGGEQFF
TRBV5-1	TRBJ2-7	CASRQRTGTSEQYF
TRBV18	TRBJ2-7	CASSQGQGTYEQYF
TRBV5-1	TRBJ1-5	CASSLNGAGQPQHF
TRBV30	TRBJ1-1	CAWSRGDLGTEAFF
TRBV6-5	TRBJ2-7	CASSPGQGTYEQYF
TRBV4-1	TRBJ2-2	CASSPLGQGGGTGELFF
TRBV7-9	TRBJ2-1	CASSFQSDEQFF
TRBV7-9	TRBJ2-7	CASSRLGAYEQYF
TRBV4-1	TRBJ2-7	CASSQDWARVDEQYF
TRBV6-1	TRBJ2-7	CASSEPGLAQSSYEQYF
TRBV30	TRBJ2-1	CAWSSGRVSSYNEQFF
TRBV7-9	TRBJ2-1	CASSLMQAGEFF
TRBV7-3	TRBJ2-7	CASSPGGRLYEQYF
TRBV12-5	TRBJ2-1	CASGLGLSGSSYNEQFF
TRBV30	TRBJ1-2	CAWSATRTGGRGYTF
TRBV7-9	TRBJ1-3	CASSSRQGGNTIYF
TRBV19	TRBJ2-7	CASSIWQGAHEQYF